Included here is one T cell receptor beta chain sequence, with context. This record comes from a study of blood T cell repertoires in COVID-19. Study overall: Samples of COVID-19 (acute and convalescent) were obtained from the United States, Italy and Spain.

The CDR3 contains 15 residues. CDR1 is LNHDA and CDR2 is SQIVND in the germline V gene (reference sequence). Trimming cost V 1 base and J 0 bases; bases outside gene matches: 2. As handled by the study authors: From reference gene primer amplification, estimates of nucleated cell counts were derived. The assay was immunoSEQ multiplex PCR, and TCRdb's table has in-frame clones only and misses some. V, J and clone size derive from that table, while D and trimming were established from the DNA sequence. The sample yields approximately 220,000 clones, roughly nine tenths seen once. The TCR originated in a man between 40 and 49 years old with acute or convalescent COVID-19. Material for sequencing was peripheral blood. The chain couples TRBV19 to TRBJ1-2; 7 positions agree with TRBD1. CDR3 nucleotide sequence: TGTGCCAGTAGTATAGTCGGGACAGCTAACTATGGCTACACCTTC. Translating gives CASSIVGTANYGYTF. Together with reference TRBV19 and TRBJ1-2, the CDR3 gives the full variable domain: DGGITQSPKYLFRKEGQNVTLSCEQNLNHDAMYWYRQDPGQGLRLIYYSQIVNDFQKGDIAEGYSVSREKKESFPLTVTSAQKNPTAFYLCASSIVGTANYGYTFGSGTRLTVV.